Below are 18 T cell receptor beta chains sequenced from a single sample in a study of human T cells and chemical hapten exposure. MiXCR was run by TCRdb on the RACE reads, yielding one entry per CDR3 protein. The sample contains roughly 380,000 distinct CDR3 sequences, roughly 5% of which appear only once. Described time point: patch test 1, 2 weeks after DPC sensitization. As for treatment: therapeutic diphenylcyclopropenone sensitization with weekly scalp DPC. The sequenced sample was whole blood, obtained in connection with sensitization to the hapten diphenylcyclopropenone (DPC). The origin of the receptors is a woman aged 45-65 years with alopecia areata. Some clones in this sample may be carry-over from other donors' samples.

This clonotype appeared many times. The chain carries TRBV29-1 and TRBJ2-6; no firm D call. The CDR3 totals 15 residues. Trimming took off 0 bases at V and 4 bases at J, with 10 bases between the two ends. Germline CDR1 is SQVTM and CDR2 is ANQGSEA. CDR3 nucleotide sequence: TGCAGCGTTGAAGACGTCCGACCCGGGGCCAACGTCCTGACTTTC. It translates to CSVEDVRPGANVLTF.

This clonotype has more than one count but fewer than ten. The V call is TRBV5-1, the J call TRBJ2-5; weak D call: TRBD2 (5 bases). The CDR3 runs 14 residues. Germline V gene lookup returns CDR1 SGHRS and CDR2 YFSETQ. V lost 4 bases to trimming and J lost 5 bases, with 15 bases between them. This CDR3 is CASSRSPGGETQYF. The CDR3 bases are TGCGCCAGCAGCCGGAGCCCCGGCGGGGAGACCCAGTACTTC.

In its sample, this clonotype was seen once. The chain uses TRBV7-9 and TRBJ2-3; 9 positions agree with TRBD2. The V and J ends lost 5 bases and 3 bases, in that order; junction bases with no gene match: 3. CDR1 is SEHNR, CDR2 FQNEAQ, per germline (reference sequence). The CDR3 has 14 amino acids. CDR3 bases: TGTGCCAGCAGCCGGACTAGCGCGACAGATACGCAGTATTTT. Amino acid sequence: CASSRTSATDTQYF.

This clonotype was recorded at least ten times. This rearrangement joins TRBV27 to TRBJ2-7; D perhaps matches TRBD1 (5 bases). From germline, CDR1 is MNHEY and CDR2 SMNVEV (reference sequence). With 2 bases removed from V and 1 base from J, the gap between germline ends came to 6 bases. The CDR3 runs 13 residues. CDR3 region: CASSLPGSYEQYF. Here the CDR3 DNA reads TGTGCCAGCAGTTTACCAGGGTCCTACGAGCAGTACTTC.

The V gene is TRBV19, the J gene TRBJ1-2; perhaps TRBD1 as D (5 bases). Trimming pared 3 bases from V and 3 bases from J, leaving 11 bases between. The CDR3 is 14 amino acids. Germline values: CDR1 LNHDA, CDR2 SQIVND (reference sequence). CDR3 region: CASSMAVRDYGYTF. Written as DNA, the CDR3 is TGTGCCAGTAGTATGGCGGTCAGGGACTATGGCTACACCTTC.

In its sample, this clonotype was seen many times. The V and J genes are TRBV2 and TRBJ1-3; D remains ambiguous. Germline values: CDR1 SNHLY, CDR2 FYNNEI. With 4 bases removed from V and 9 bases from J, the gap between germline ends came to 7 bases. This CDR3 region has 11 residues. This chain's CDR3 is CASSVLATIYF. The CDR3 coding sequence is TGTGCCAGCAGTGTTTTAGCCACCATATATTTT. Using reference TRBV2 and TRBJ1-3 for the parts outside the CDR3, the full variable domain is EPEVTQTPSHQVTQMGQEVILRCVPISNHLYFYWYRQILGQKVEFLVSFYNNEISEKSEIFDDQFSVERPDGSNFTLKIRSTKLEDSAMYFCASSVLATIYFGEGSWLTVV.

This sequence joins TRBV12-3 or TRBV12-4 and TRBJ1-5; TRBD1 might be the D (6 bases). Trimming removed 6 bases from V and 3 bases from J, with 18 bases in between. CDR3 size: 16 residues. As DNA, the CDR3 is TGTGCCAGCAGCCTCTCTGGCAGGGGTAACAATCAGCCCCAGCATTTT. Protein sequence: CASSLSGRGNNQPQHF.

This clonotype turned up a few times. The gene calls are TRBV29-1 and TRBJ2-7, with D possibly being TRBD1 or TRBD2 (5 bases each). CDR1 is SQVTM and CDR2 is ANQGSEA in the germline V gene. Trimming shortened V by 0 bases and J by 1 base, and 13 bases separated the two germline ends. The CDR3 contains 15 residues. The CDR3: CSVEDLWDGSYEQYF. Here the CDR3 DNA reads TGCAGCGTTGAAGATCTTTGGGACGGTTCCTACGAGCAGTACTTC.

This clonotype was seen repeatedly, ten times or more. The chain couples TRBV2 to TRBJ2-1, with 7 bases identical to TRBD1. Trimming removed 6 bases from V and 8 bases from J; junction bases left unmatched: 4. The CDR3 contains 12 residues. Germline V lookup: CDR1 SNHLY, CDR2 FYNNEI. The chain's CDR3 is CASREQGHEQFF. DNA for the CDR3: TGTGCCAGCAGGGAACAGGGGCATGAGCAGTTCTTC.

The chain couples TRBV5-1 to TRBJ1-4; D uncertain. The V end lost 0 bases, the J end lost 0 bases, and 9 bases lay between the germline ends. The CDR3 has 16 amino acids. CDR1 is SGHRS, CDR2 YFSETQ, per germline. As DNA, the CDR3 is TGCGCCAGCAGCTTGGATCTTCCTTCAACTAATGAAAAACTGTTTTTT. Translating gives CASSLDLPSTNEKLFF. Based on the CDR3 plus reference TRBV5-1 and TRBJ1-4, the full variable domain is KAGVTQTPRYLIKTRGQQVTLSCSPISGHRSVSWYQQTPGQGLQFLFEYFSETQRNKGNFPGRFSGRQFSNSRSEMNVSTLELGDSALYLCASSLDLPSTNEKLFFGSGTQLSVL.

The chain has TRBV7-8 and TRBJ2-2; unclear D gene. V shed 2 bases and J shed 2 bases, with 12 bases lying between them. CDR1 is SGHVS, CDR2 FQNEAQ, per germline. The length of the CDR3 is 16 residues. CDR3 region: CASSLYSVPNTGELFF. The CDR3 DNA follows: TGTGCCAGCAGCTTATACTCGGTCCCTAACACCGGGGAGCTGTTTTTT.

This chain connects TRBV7-2 to TRBJ2-3; D not certain. V dropped 2 bases and J dropped 4 bases, with 16 bases sitting between them. Germline CDR1 and CDR2: SGHTA and FQGNSA. This CDR3 spans 16 amino acids. The CDR3 spells CASSLQSASRSDTQYF. The DNA of the CDR3 is TGTGCCAGCAGCTTACAGTCAGCTTCCCGCTCAGATACGCAGTATTTT. The full variable domain, its missing parts supplied by reference TRBV7-2 and TRBJ2-3, is GAGVSQSPSNKVTEKGKDVELRCDPISGHTALYWYRQSLGQGLEFLIYFQGNSAPDKSGLPSDRFSAERTGGSVSTLTIQRTQQEDSAVYLCASSLQSASRSDTQYFGPGTRLTVL.

This clonotype was recorded a few times. The chain combines TRBV29-1 with TRBJ2-7; 12 bases fit TRBD2. After removal of 5 bases from V and 4 bases from J, the junction contained 6 bases not matched to a gene. The CDR3 runs 14 residues. The germline gives CDR1 SQVTM, CDR2 ANQGSEA. This chain's CDR3 is CSVSGLAGGYEQYF. CDR3 coding DNA: TGCAGCGTTTCCGGGCTAGCGGGAGGGTACGAGCAGTACTTC.

This clonotype was observed many times. The chain has TRBV5-4 and TRBJ2-3; possibly TRBD1 or TRBD2 for D (5 bases each). The CDR3 extends over 14 amino acids. CDR1 is SGHNT and CDR2 is YYREEE in the germline V gene (reference sequence). Trimming pared 5 bases from V and 0 bases from J, leaving 10 bases between. Here the CDR3 reads CASSGTGSTDTQYF. The CDR3 coding sequence is TGTGCCAGCAGTGGGACCGGCAGCACAGATACGCAGTATTTT.

This clonotype was counted a few times. The CDR3 coding sequence is TGCAGTGCTAGTCAGGCGGCCGGGAATGAGCAGTTCTTC. Translated, it gives CSASQAAGNEQFF. This chain connects TRBV20-1 to TRBJ2-1; D is unclear. CDR3 length equals 13 residues. V lost 3 bases and J 7 bases, leaving 13 bases between the germline ends. Germline CDR1 DFQATT, CDR2 SNEGSKA (reference sequence).

This clonotype was seen at least ten times. This rearrangement joins TRBV29-1 to TRBJ2-3; 7 nucleotides line up with TRBD2. Unmatched junction bases numbered 13, after V lost 0 bases and J lost 4 bases. The CDR3 runs 17 residues. Germline CDR1 reads SQVTM; CDR2 reads ANQGSEA. Here the CDR3 DNA reads TGCAGCGTTGAAGAAGTGGATCCGACTAGCACAGCAGATACGCAGTATTTT. It yields the protein CSVEEVDPTSTADTQYF.

The chain links TRBV5-1 to TRBJ2-7; 8 bases are a match to TRBD1. Germline V CDR1 and CDR2: SGHRS, YFSETQ. The junction had 5 bases not matched to a gene; V was cut back by 3 bases and J by 3 bases. This CDR3 spans 14 amino acids. In DNA, the CDR3 is TGCGCCAGCAGCTGGGACAGGCGCTACTACGAGCAGTACTTC. Translating gives CASSWDRRYYEQYF.

This clonotype occurred many times. The V call is TRBV4-1, the J call TRBJ1-4, with D unclear. V dropped 4 bases and J dropped 8 bases, with 14 bases sitting between them. From germline, CDR1 is MGHRA and CDR2 YSYEKL. The CDR3 loop spans 14 amino acids. CDR3 DNA sequence: TGCGCCAGCAGCCCAACCGGGCCCACGGAAAAACTGTTTTTT. This translates into CASSPTGPTEKLFF.